Listed here are 30 T cell receptor beta chains from one sample, sequenced in a study of technical replicates of blood from four donors (dated by TCRdb to the late 2010s). Receptors were amplified or captured by the immunoSEQ multiplex PCR assay. TCRdb took this table from immuneACCESS and kept in-frame rearrangements with V and J called. Such tables lack part of the clones; where checked against another copy, unresolved V genes explain under half of the gap, and the rest is unexplained. This sample lists about 75,000 clones; approximately 93% were detected once. The top ten hold 4.5% to 5% of the sample. The sample taken for sequencing was PBMCs. The receptor source for this set is a human donor in good health. Some clones in this sample may be carry-over from other donors' samples.

The chain carries TRBV9 and TRBJ2-3; D gene uncertain. Germline loops: CDR1 SGDLS, CDR2 YYNGEE. The CDR3 totals 13 residues. Trimming shortened V by 0 bases and J by 3 bases, and 5 bases separated the two germline ends. The CDR3 loop is CASSVGLTDTQYF. The CDR3 DNA sequence: TGTGCCAGCAGCGTAGGTCTGACAGATACGCAGTATTTT.

This chain uses TRBV27 with TRBJ1-5, with 7 bases aligning to TRBD1. This CDR3 is built from 17 residues. V lost 1 base to trimming and J lost 2 bases; unmatched junction nucleotides: 8. The V gene's germline CDR1 is MNHEY and CDR2 SMNVEV (reference sequence). The DNA for the CDR3 is TGTGCCAGCAGTTTATTTGGGCACGACAGGGGCAATCAGCCCCAGCATTTT. The encoded protein is CASSLFGHDRGNQPQHF.

The rearrangement links TRBV5-4 to TRBJ2-3; 10 positions match TRBD2. This CDR3 is built from 15 residues. The V segment lost 5 bases and the J segment 7 bases; nucleotides outside the gene matches: 10. CDR1 is SGHNT, CDR2 YYREEE, per germline (reference sequence). CDR3 nucleotides: TGTGCCAGCAGGGGGGGGGCTAGCGGGAGTTATACGCAGTATTTT. Translating gives CASRGGASGSYTQYF.

The V gene is TRBV6-6, the J gene TRBJ2-7; 7 positions match TRBD1. This CDR3 contains 15 residues. The germline V gene encodes CDR1 MNHNY and CDR2 SVGAGI (reference sequence). Germline trimming cut 6 bases from V and 7 bases from J; bases unmatched to any gene: 15. The CDR3 sequence: CASRDADRVVGEQYF. DNA of the CDR3: TGTGCCAGCAGGGATGCAGACAGGGTAGTGGGGGAGCAGTACTTC.

V and J are TRBV7-2 and TRBJ2-5, with a possible D match to TRBD1 (6 bases). The CDR3 spans 13 residues. Between the trimmed V and J ends, which lost 3 bases and 5 bases, there was a span of 10 bases. Germline CDR1 and CDR2: SGHTA and FQGNSA. The CDR3 spells CASSFTGKETQYF. The CDR3 bases are TGTGCCAGCAGCTTTACAGGGAAGGAGACCCAGTACTTC. The full variable domain, completed using reference TRBV7-2 and TRBJ2-5, is GAGVSQSPSNKVTEKGKDVELRCDPISGHTALYWYRQSLGQGLEFLIYFQGNSAPDKSGLPSDRFSAERTGGSVSTLTIQRTQQEDSAVYLCASSFTGKETQYFGPGTRLLVL.

The rearrangement joins TRBV5-1 to TRBJ2-1; the match to TRBD1 covers 10 bases. V gave up 4 bases and J gave up 6 bases; unmatched junction bases: 7. This CDR3 region has 15 residues. From germline, CDR1 is SGHRS and CDR2 YFSETQ. Written as DNA, the CDR3 is TGCGCCAGCAGCCTCCGGGACAGGGGAGGCAATGAGCAGTTCTTC. Encoded protein: CASSLRDRGGNEQFF.

This rearrangement joins TRBV5-1 to TRBJ2-7, with 8 positions matching TRBD2. J was trimmed by 7 bases and V by 6 bases; bases with no gene match: 18. The CDR3 has 16 residues. Looked up from germline, CDR1 is SGHRS and CDR2 is YFSETQ. The CDR3 nucleotides read TGCGCCAGCAAAACAGGAGGGACTAGTGGTTTGGGGGAGCAGTACTTC. This codes for CASKTGGTSGLGEQYF.

V and J are TRBV5-8 and TRBJ1-1, with TRBD1 as a possible D gene (6 bases). CDR3 length: 15 residues. Deletions cut 2 bases from V and 6 bases from J, with 17 bases between. Germline CDR1 is SGHTS and CDR2 is YDEGEE. For the CDR3, the DNA is TGTGCCAGCAGCTTAGGGGCCAGGGGTTTAGCTGAAGCTTTCTTT. Amino acids: CASSLGARGLAEAFF.

J is TRBJ1-4 and V is TRBV9; D is perhaps TRBD1 (5 bases). V lost 4 bases, J lost 13 bases, and 20 bases lay in between. Germline values: CDR1 SGDLS, CDR2 YYNGEE. There are 14 residues in the CDR3. The CDR3 sequence: CASSPNWDFVGLFF. CDR3 in DNA: TGTGCCAGCAGCCCCAACTGGGACTTCGTGGGACTGTTTTTT. Full variable domain (remainder filled in from reference TRBV9 and TRBJ1-4): DSGVTQTPKHLITATGQRVTLRCSPRSGDLSVYWYQQSLDQGLQFLIQYYNGEERAKGNILERFSAQQFPDLHSELNLSSLELGDSALYFCASSPNWDFVGLFFGSGTQLSVL.

The chain has TRBV5-1 and TRBJ1-1; D is uncertain. Germline CDR1 is SGHRS and CDR2 is YFSETQ. The CDR3 extends over 17 amino acids. Trimming took 0 bases from V and 3 from J, leaving 18 bases between them. The CDR3 spells CASSLGRSSILDTEAFF. Written as DNA, the CDR3 is TGCGCCAGCAGCTTGGGCAGGTCCTCGATTTTGGACACTGAAGCTTTCTTT. Complete variable domain (other parts from reference TRBV5-1 and TRBJ1-1): KAGVTQTPRYLIKTRGQQVTLSCSPISGHRSVSWYQQTPGQGLQFLFEYFSETQRNKGNFPGRFSGRQFSNSRSEMNVSTLELGDSALYLCASSLGRSSILDTEAFFGQGTRLTVV.

This chain connects TRBV5-6 to TRBJ1-2; D is undetermined. Germline lookup yields CDR1 SGHDT and CDR2 YYEEEE. This CDR3 has 14 amino acids. Trimming stripped 5 bases from V and 0 bases from J, with 11 bases between. CDR3: CASREGLTNYGYTF. The CDR3, as DNA: TGTGCCAGCAGAGAGGGCTTAACTAACTATGGCTACACCTTC.

The chain couples TRBV7-8 to TRBJ1-5; TRBD1 matches at 7 bases. The CDR3 is 16 residues long. Germline lookup yields CDR1 SGHVS and CDR2 FQNEAQ. Trimming removed 3 bases from V and 4 bases from J; junction bases left unmatched: 9. CDR3 in amino acids: CASSLSPGQRNQPQHF. CDR3 sequence (DNA): TGTGCCAGCAGCTTGTCACCGGGACAGAGGAATCAGCCCCAGCATTTT.

The chain uses TRBV5-1 and TRBJ1-3, with 7 positions matching TRBD1. Losses at the gene ends were 0 bases for V and 7 bases for J; bases not matched to a gene: 19. CDR3 length: 19 residues. Germline CDR1 reads SGHRS; CDR2 reads YFSETQ. CDR3 sequence: CASSLAGSGSGQSWNTIYF. The DNA of the CDR3 is TGCGCCAGCAGCTTGGCCGGGTCAGGGTCGGGACAGAGTTGGAACACCATATATTTT.

V usage is TRBV7-2 and J usage is TRBJ2-7; TRBD1 matches 9 bases. Germline V gives CDR1 SGHTA, CDR2 FQGNSA. J gave up 3 bases and V 6 bases, and 12 bases lay outside the gene matches. The CDR3 has 16 amino acids. The CDR3 protein is CASSLSRQGGLYEQYF. The CDR3 DNA sequence: TGTGCCAGCAGTTTAAGCCGACAGGGGGGCCTCTACGAGCAGTACTTC.

The rearrangement links TRBV4-1 to TRBJ2-5, with TRBD2 matching over 15 bases. V lost 3 bases, J lost 0 bases, and 5 bases stayed unmatched. The CDR3 spans 18 residues. The germline V gene encodes CDR1 MGHRA and CDR2 YSYEKL. The CDR3 protein is CASSHRTSGRAHQETQYF. CDR3 coding DNA: TGCGCCAGCAGCCACCGGACTAGCGGGAGGGCCCACCAAGAGACCCAGTACTTC.

V is TRBV4-3 and J is TRBJ2-7; TRBD2 agrees at 10 bases. The CDR3 is 19 amino acids. The V gene's germline CDR1 is LGHNA and CDR2 YSLEER. Unmatched junction bases numbered 11, after V lost 0 bases and J lost 0 bases. The CDR3 here is CASSQDATSGDLSSYEQYF. Written as DNA, the CDR3 is TGCGCCAGCAGCCAAGATGCCACTAGCGGGGACCTTAGCTCCTACGAGCAGTACTTC.

V is TRBV7-8 and J is TRBJ1-4; 7 bases are a match to TRBD1. Germline values: CDR1 SGHVS, CDR2 FQNEAQ. The junction had 6 bases not matched to a gene; V was cut back by 4 bases and J by 4 bases. This CDR3 has 15 amino acids. The CDR3 nucleotides are TGTGCCAGCAGCTCGGGGACAGTTTATAATGAAAAACTGTTTTTT. As protein: CASSSGTVYNEKLFF.

The chain joins TRBV5-1 to TRBJ2-1, with a possible D match to TRBD2 (5 bases). Trimming removed 1 base from V and 5 bases from J, with 13 bases in between. Germline CDR1 SGHRS, CDR2 YFSETQ. The CDR3 covers 15 residues. The CDR3 is CASSLWELHNNEQFF. CDR3 DNA: TGCGCCAGCAGCTTGTGGGAGTTACACAACAATGAGCAGTTCTTC.

The V call is TRBV30, the J call TRBJ1-2; D perhaps matches TRBD1 (5 bases). The CDR3 totals 15 residues. With 4 bases removed from V and 6 bases from J, the gap between germline ends came to 21 bases. CDR1 is GTSNPN and CDR2 is SVGIG in the germline V gene (reference sequence). The CDR3 DNA reads TGTGCCTGGACTACCTCGGGGGGAAAGACTCATGGCTACACCTTC. Protein product: CAWTTSGGKTHGYTF.

This clone was observed once. The chain couples TRBV27 to TRBJ1-2; D not certain. V was cut by 11 bases and J by 0 bases, with 16 bases left in between. The CDR3 contains 14 residues. Looked up from germline, CDR1 is MNHEY and CDR2 is SMNVEV (reference sequence). Written as DNA, the CDR3 is TGTGCCCGTAGCATCCGGGAATCTAACTATGGCTACACCTTC. Translation: CARSIRESNYGYTF.

V and J are TRBV19 and TRBJ1-2, with TRBD1 identical over 7 bases. Germline V lookup: CDR1 LNHDA, CDR2 SQIVND (reference sequence). The V and J ends lost 6 bases and 4 bases, in that order; junction bases with no gene match: 2. The CDR3 is made up of 12 amino acids. CDR3 sequence (DNA): TGTGCCAGTAGCCAGGGGGTCTATGGCTACACCTTC. It specifies CASSQGVYGYTF.

This chain links TRBV25-1 with TRBJ2-1; weak D call: TRBD1 (5 bases). Germline V gene lookup returns CDR1 MGHDK and CDR2 SYGVNS. Trimming removed 0 bases at V and 6 bases at J, with 12 bases between. The CDR3 length is 15 residues. The chain's CDR3 is CASSEYKGQTNEQFF. CDR3 sequence (DNA): TGTGCCAGCAGTGAATATAAGGGGCAAACCAATGAGCAGTTCTTC.

The chain employs TRBV15 and TRBJ2-1, with a weak D call TRBD2 (5 bases). Trimming pared 1 base from V and 9 bases from J, leaving 13 bases between. This CDR3 has 14 residues. CDR1 is LNHNV and CDR2 is YYDKDF in the germline V gene (reference sequence). The CDR3 DNA reads as TGTGCCACCAGCAGAGCCCCCCCCCGGGGTGAGCAGTTCTTC. Encoded protein: CATSRAPPRGEQFF.

The CDR3 here is CASSLVSDDTEAFF. CDR3 DNA: TGCGCCAGCAGCTTGGTGTCAGATGATACTGAAGCTTTCTTT. J is TRBJ1-1 and V is TRBV5-1; D is ambiguous. The CDR3 consists of 14 residues. Per the germline V gene, CDR1 is SGHRS and CDR2 is YFSETQ. Deletions cut 0 bases from V and 5 bases from J, with 11 bases between.

The V gene is TRBV13, the J gene TRBJ2-1; 9 bases line up with TRBD2. With V trimmed by 1 base and J by 2 bases, 3 bases remained unmatched. Germline CDR1 is PRHDT and CDR2 is FYEKMQ (reference sequence). The CDR3 runs to 16 residues. CDR3: CASSLEGGGAYNEQFF. CDR3 in DNA: TGTGCCAGCAGCTTAGAGGGCGGGGGGGCCTACAATGAGCAGTTCTTC.

The CDR3 nucleotides are TGTGCCAGTAGTCCAGACAGGGTCGGTGAAGCTTTCTTT. As protein: CASSPDRVGEAFF. The rearrangement uses TRBV19 and TRBJ1-1, with 7 bases identical to TRBD1. The CDR3 is 13 residues long. CDR1 and CDR2 from the germline V gene are LNHDA and SQIVND (reference sequence). Trimming took 5 bases from V and 7 from J; bases not matched to a gene: 7.

This chain uses TRBV6-5 with TRBJ1-6, with 7 bases identical to TRBD1. This CDR3 comprises 15 residues. Trimming at V came to 7 bases and at J to 5 bases, leaving 8 bases not matched to a gene. Germline V gives CDR1 MNHEY, CDR2 SVGAGI. The CDR3 region is CASKGTDFNNSPLHF. CDR3 sequence (DNA): TGTGCCAGCAAAGGGACAGACTTTAATAATTCACCCCTCCACTTT.

This sequence joins TRBV6-1 and TRBJ1-1, with a tentative D call TRBD1 (5 bases). In germline, CDR1 is MNHNS, CDR2 SASEGT. V gave up 4 bases and J gave up 2 bases, with 17 bases separating them. The CDR3 has 16 amino acids. CDR3 sequence: CASSAQPGGANTEAFF. The DNA of the CDR3 is TGTGCCAGCAGTGCACAACCCGGTGGGGCAAACACTGAAGCTTTCTTT.

A remark on this clone: This sample also contains other DNA sequences that code for the same CDR3. This chain uses TRBV9 with TRBJ1-1; 8 nucleotides align to TRBD1. The junction had 7 bases not matched to a gene; V was cut back by 4 bases and J by 2 bases. Per the germline V gene, CDR1 is SGDLS and CDR2 is YYNGEE. The CDR3 length is 15 residues. The CDR3 nucleotides read TGTGCCAGCAGCTCCCGGACAGGGACTAACACTGAAGCTTTCTTT. This sequence encodes CASSSRTGTNTEAFF.

V and J are TRBV5-4 and TRBJ2-5; 8 bases agree with TRBD1. The germline gives CDR1 SGHNT, CDR2 YYREEE (reference sequence). V was clipped by 4 bases and J by 5 bases; unmatched bases: 7. The CDR3 is made up of 14 amino acids. Here the CDR3 reads CASSMTGATETQYF. CDR3 nucleotides: TGTGCCAGCAGCATGACAGGGGCAACGGAGACCCAGTACTTC. The variable domain in full, with the rest retrieved from reference TRBV5-4 and TRBJ2-5, is ETGVTQSPTHLIKTRGQQVTLRCSSQSGHNTVSWYQQALGQGPQFIFQYYREEENGRGNFPPRFSGLQFPNYSSELNVNALELDDSALYLCASSMTGATETQYFGPGTRLLVL.